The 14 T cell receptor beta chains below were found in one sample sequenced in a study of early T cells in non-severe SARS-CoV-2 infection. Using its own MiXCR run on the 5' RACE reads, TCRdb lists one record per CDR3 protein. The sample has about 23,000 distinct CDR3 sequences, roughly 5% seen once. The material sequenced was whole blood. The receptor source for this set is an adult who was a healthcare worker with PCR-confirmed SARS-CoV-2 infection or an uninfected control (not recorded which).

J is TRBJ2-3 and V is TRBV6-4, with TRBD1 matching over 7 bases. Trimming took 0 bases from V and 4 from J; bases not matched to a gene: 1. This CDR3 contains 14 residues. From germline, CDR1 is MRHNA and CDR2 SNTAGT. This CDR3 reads CASSDSGGADTQYF. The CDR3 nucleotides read TGTGCCAGCAGTGACTCAGGGGGCGCAGATACGCAGTATTTT.

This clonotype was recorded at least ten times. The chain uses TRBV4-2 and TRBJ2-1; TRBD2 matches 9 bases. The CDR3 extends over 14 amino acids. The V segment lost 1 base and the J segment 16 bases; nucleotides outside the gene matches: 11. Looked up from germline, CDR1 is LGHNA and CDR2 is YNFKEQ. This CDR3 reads CASSQGSLAGFLFF. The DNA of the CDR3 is TGTGCCAGCAGCCAAGGTTCACTAGCGGGCTTCCTATTCTTC.

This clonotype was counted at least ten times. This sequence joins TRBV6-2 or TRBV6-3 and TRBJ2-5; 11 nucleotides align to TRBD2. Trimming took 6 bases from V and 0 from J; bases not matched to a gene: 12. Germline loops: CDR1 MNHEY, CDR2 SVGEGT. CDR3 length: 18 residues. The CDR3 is CASRVAPLGLADQETQYF. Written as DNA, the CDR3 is TGTGCCAGCAGGGTTGCCCCCCTGGGACTAGCGGACCAAGAGACCCAGTACTTC.

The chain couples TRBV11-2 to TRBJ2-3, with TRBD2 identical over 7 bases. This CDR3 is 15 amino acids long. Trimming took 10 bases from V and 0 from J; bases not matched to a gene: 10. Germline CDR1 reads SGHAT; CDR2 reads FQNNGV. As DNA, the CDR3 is TGTGCCACCCGCGGTGGCGGGAGAAGCACAGATACGCAGTATTTT. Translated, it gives CATRGGGRSTDTQYF.

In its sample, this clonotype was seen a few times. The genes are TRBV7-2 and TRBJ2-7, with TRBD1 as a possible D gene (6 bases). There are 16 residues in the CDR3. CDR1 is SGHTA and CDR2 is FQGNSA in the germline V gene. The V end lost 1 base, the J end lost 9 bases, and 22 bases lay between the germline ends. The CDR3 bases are TGTGCCAGCAGCTTAGTTAACCGAGGACAGACCCCTGGGCAGTACTTC. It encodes CASSLVNRGQTPGQYF.

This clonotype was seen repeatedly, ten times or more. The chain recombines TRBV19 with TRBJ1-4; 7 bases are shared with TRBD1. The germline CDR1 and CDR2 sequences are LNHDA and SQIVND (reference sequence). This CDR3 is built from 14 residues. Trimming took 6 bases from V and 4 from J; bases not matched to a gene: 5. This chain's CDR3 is CASSTGQLNEKLFF. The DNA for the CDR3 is TGTGCCAGTAGCACGGGACAGCTTAATGAAAAACTGTTTTTT.

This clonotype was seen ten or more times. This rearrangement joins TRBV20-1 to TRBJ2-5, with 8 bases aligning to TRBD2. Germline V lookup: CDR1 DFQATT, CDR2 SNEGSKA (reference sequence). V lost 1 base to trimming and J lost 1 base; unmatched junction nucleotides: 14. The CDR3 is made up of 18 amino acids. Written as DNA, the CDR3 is TGCAGTGCTAGAGGTCTCCCGGGACTAGGAAGCCTCCAAGAGACCCAGTACTTC. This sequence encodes CSARGLPGLGSLQETQYF.

The CDR3 DNA follows: TGTGCCAGCAGCTTAAGGACAGGGAGAAAGGACACTGAAGCTTTCTTT. It specifies CASSLRTGRKDTEAFF. V usage is TRBV28 and J usage is TRBJ1-1; TRBD1 matches 8 bases. The CDR3 consists of 16 residues. V lost 6 bases, J lost 3 bases, and 12 bases stayed unmatched. Germline V gives CDR1 MDHEN, CDR2 SYDVKM.

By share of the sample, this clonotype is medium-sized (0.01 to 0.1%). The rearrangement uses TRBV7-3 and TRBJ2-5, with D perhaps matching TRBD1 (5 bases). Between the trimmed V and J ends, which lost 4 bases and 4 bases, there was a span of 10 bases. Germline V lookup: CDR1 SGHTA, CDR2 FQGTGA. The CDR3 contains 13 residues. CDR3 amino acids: CASSYDRGETQYF. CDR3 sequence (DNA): TGTGCCAGCAGCTACGACAGAGGAGAGACCCAGTACTTC.

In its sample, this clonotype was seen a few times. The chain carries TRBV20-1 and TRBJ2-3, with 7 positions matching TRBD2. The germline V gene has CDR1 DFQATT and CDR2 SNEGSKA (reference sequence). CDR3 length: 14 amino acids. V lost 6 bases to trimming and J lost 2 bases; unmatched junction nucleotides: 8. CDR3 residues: CSAPTSLNTDTQYF. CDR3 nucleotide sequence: TGCAGTGCCCCGACTAGCTTAAACACAGATACGCAGTATTTT.

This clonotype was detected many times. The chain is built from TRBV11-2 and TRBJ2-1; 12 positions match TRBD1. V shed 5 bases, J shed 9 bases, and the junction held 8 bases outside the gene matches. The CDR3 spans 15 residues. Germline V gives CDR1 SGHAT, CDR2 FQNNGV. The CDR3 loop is CASSRAGTGGGEQFF. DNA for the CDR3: TGTGCCAGCAGCCGAGCTGGGACAGGGGGCGGTGAGCAGTTCTTC.

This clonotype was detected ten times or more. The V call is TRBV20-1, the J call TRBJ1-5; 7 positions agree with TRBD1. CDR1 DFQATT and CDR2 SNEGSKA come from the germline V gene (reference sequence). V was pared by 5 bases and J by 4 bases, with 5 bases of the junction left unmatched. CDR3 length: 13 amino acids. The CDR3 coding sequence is TGCAGTGCTCTGGACAGGCCTAATCAGCCCCAGCATTTT. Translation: CSALDRPNQPQHF.

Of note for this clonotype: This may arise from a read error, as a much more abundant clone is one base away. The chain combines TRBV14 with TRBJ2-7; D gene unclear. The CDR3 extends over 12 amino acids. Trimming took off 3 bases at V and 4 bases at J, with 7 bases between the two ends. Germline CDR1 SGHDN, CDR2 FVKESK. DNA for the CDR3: TGTGCCAGCAGCCATCTACCGTACGAGCAGTACTTC. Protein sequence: CASSHLPYEQYF.

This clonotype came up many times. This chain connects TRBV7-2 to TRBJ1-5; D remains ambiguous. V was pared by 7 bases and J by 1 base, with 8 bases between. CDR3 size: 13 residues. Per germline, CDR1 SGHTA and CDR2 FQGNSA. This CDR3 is CASTMASNQPQHF. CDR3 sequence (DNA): TGTGCCAGCACTATGGCCAGCAATCAGCCCCAGCATTTT.